This TCR beta chain was documented in a study of blood T cells in healthy people across ages. Overall study findings and caveats: Per million T cells, TCR beta diversity dropped roughly linearly as age increased.

About this clonotype: The antigen is undetermined.

Combining a sample-barcoded 5' primer with a J-beta primer mix, a second PCR ran for about 6 to 11 cycles. Every cDNA molecule bore a tag from a template-switch adaptor containing 12 random nucleotides. TCRdb fed the 5' RACE reads into MiXCR, producing one record per CDR3 protein. The data hold 780,000 or so distinct CDR3 sequences, with around a quarter observed a single time. Separately, the same data were catalogued under a study of T cells of mothers and their children.

The specimen was blood. The TCR sequence derives from a boy younger than 18 in good health.

The CDR3 bases are TGCAGTGCTAGAGGCTGGCGGCAGGAGGGTTATGGCTACACCTTC. Its protein is CSARGWRQEGYGYTF. The gene calls are TRBV20-1 and TRBJ1-2; D remains ambiguous. V lost 1 base, J lost 5 bases, and 17 bases lay in between. The CDR3 covers 15 residues. The germline gives CDR1 DFQATT, CDR2 SNEGSKA (reference sequence).